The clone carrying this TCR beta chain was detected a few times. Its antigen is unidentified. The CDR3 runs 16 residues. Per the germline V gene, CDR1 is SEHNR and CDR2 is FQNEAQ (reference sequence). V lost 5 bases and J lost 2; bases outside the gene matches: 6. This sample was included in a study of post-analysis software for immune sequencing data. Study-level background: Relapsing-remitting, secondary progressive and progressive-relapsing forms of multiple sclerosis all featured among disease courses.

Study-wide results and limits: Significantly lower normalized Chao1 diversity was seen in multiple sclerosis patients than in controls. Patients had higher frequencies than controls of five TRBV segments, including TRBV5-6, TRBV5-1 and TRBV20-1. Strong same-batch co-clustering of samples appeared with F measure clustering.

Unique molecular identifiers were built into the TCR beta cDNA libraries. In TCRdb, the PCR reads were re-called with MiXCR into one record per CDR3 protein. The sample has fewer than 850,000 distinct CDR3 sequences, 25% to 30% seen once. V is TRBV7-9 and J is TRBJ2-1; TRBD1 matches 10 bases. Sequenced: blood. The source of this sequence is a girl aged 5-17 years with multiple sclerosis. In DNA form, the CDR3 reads TGTGCCAGCAGCCCGGGGGACAGGGGCGCCTACAATGAGCAGTTCTTC. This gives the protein CASSPGDRGAYNEQFF. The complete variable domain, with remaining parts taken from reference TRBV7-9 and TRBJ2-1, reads DTGVSQNPRHKITKRGQNVTFRCDPISEHNRLYWYRQTLGQGPEFLTYFQNEAQLEKSRLLSDRFSAERPKGSFSTLEIQRTEQGDSAMYLCASSPGDRGAYNEQFFGPGTRLTVL.